The rows below give T cell receptor beta chains drawn from one sample of a study of shared clonotypes between healthy human individuals. Profiled with immunoSEQ multiplex PCR; TCRdb holds only in-frame clones, not every one. The sample contains some 2.4 million clones, under 95% of which appear only once. Material: naive CD4+ T cells from PBMCs. The receptor set was obtained from a man in his late teens or twenties in good health. Some clones in this sample may be carry-over from other donors' samples. Both conserved end residues are part of each CDR3. Some rows mark clone size as missing; the rest say once, few, many or name a class of expanded clone.

v_call	j_call	clone_size	cdr3_aa
TRBV6-1	TRBJ2-3	once	CASSGSLAGTTDTQYF
TRBV30	TRBJ2-1	NA	CAWSTSGYEQFF
TRBV6-8	TRBJ2-7	NA	CASTELAGGPSPLPISYEQYF
TRBV6-6	TRBJ1-2	NA	CASSYSIGGGNTF
TRBV29-1	TRBJ2-1	once	CSATRDRNNEQFF
TRBV29-1	TRBJ2-7	NA	CSVGRGHSYEQYF
TRBV7-9	TRBJ1-6	NA	CASSLTATLHF
TRBV28	TRBJ1-1	once	CASSFRGTIAFF
TRBV28	TRBJ1-5	NA	CASSPMTGLSNQPQHF
TRBV29-1	TRBJ2-7	NA	CSVETLGPAYEQYF
TRBV18	TRBJ1-5	NA	CASSPSGQGSGQPQHF
TRBV7-3	TRBJ1-3	NA	CASSPNPGWGNTIYF
TRBV28	TRBJ1-5	NA	CASSRPNQPQHF
TRBV7-3	TRBJ2-1	once	CASSLWDQTGEQFF
TRBV5-1	TRBJ1-2	NA	CASSLGRRASTGYTF
TRBV2	TRBJ2-2	NA	CASTLQGPNTGELFF
TRBV5-1	TRBJ2-7	NA	CASSAQGGRYEQYF
TRBV29-1	TRBJ2-1	NA	CSVERTTSYNEQFF
TRBV2	TRBJ1-1	NA	CASRREGGNTEAFF
TRBV19	TRBJ2-2	NA	CASSIFTAPNTGELFF
TRBV2	TRBJ2-3	once	CASSSFRQGGTDTQYF
TRBV19	TRBJ2-5	NA	CASSIMEGETQYF
TRBV28	TRBJ2-7	NA	CASSLPPGQGRYEQYF
TRBV28	TRBJ1-6	NA	CATEDRTAYSPLHF
TRBV6-1	TRBJ2-2	NA	CASPLSADYTGELFF
TRBV5-1	TRBJ1-3	NA	CASSLDSSGNTIYF
TRBV9	TRBJ2-7	NA	CASSAPLAGGYEQYF
TRBV27	TRBJ1-5	NA	CASSAVRGSINQPQHF
TRBV28	TRBJ1-2	NA	CASSLPSAGNYGYTF
TRBV2	TRBJ2-1	NA	CASSVGVEQFF
TRBV10-3	TRBJ1-3	NA	CAISSPGTAGNTIYF